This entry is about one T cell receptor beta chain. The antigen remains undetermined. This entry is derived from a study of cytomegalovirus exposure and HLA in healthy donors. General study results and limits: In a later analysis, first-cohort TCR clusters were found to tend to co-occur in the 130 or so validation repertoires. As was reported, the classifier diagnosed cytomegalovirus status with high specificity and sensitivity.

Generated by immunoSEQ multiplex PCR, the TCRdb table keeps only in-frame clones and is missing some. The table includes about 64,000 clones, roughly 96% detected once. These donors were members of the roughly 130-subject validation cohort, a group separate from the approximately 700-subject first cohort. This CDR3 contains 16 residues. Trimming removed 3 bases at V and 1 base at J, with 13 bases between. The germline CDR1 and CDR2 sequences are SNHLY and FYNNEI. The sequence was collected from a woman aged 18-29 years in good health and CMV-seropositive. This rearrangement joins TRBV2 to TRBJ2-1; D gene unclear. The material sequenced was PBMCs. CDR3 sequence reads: CASSDRGSHSYNEQFF. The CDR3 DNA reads TGTGCCAGCAGTGATAGAGGAAGCCATTCCTACAATGAGCAGTTCTTC.